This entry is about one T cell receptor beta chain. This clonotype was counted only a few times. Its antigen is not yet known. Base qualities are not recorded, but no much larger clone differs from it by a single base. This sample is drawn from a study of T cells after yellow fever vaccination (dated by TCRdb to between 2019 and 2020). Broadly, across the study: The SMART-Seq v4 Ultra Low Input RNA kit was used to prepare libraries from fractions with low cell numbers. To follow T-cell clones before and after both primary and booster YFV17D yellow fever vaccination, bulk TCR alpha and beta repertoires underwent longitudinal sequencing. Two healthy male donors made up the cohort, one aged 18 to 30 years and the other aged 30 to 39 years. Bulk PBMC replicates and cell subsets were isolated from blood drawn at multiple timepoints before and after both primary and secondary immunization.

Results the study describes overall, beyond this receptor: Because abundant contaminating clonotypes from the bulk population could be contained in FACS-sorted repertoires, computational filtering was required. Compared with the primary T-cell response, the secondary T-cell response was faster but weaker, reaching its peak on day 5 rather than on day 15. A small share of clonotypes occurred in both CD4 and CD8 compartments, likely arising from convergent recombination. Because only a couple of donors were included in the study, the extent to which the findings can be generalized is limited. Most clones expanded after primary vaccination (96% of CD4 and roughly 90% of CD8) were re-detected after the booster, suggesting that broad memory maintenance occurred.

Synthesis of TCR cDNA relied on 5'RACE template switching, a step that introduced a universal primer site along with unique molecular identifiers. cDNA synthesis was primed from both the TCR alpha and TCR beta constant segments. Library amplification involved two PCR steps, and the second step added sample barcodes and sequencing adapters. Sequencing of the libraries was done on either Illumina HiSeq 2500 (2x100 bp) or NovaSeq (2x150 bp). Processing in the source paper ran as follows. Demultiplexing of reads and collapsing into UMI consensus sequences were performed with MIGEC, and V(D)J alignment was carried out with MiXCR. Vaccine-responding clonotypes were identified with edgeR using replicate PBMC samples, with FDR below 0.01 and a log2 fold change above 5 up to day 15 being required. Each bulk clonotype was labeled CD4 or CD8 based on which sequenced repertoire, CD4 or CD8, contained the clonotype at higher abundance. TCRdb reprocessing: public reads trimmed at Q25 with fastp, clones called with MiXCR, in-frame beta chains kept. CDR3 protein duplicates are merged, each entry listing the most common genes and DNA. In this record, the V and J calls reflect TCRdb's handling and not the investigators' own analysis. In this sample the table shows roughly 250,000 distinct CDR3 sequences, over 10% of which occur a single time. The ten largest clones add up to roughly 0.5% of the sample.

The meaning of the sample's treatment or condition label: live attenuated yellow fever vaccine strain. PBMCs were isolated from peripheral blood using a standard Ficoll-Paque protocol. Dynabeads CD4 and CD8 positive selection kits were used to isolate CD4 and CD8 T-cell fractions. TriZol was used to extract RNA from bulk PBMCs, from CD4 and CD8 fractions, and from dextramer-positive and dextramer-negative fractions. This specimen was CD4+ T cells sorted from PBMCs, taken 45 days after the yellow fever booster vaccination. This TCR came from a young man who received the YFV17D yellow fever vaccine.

The CDR3 loop reads CASSPRRLAGVHEQFF. The nucleotide sequence reads TGTGCCAGCAGCCCTCGCCGACTAGCGGGAGTCCATGAGCAGTTCTTC. Recombination joined TRBV7-8 with TRBJ2-1, and 12 bases in between align with TRBD2. After removal of 5 bases from V and 8 bases from J, the junction retains 10 bases not matched to a gene. From a lookup of the germline V gene, CDR1 and CDR2 are SGHVS and FQNEAQ. Reading from cysteine to phenylalanine, the CDR3 counts 16 amino acids. Just CDR3 DNA is preserved here, 48 bases in frame from base 1.